This passage covers 24 T cell receptor beta chains from one sample sequenced in a study of blood T cell repertoires in COVID-19. Assay: immunoSEQ multiplex PCR; the TCRdb copy retains only in-frame clones and omits some. The sample has about 250,000 clones, around four fifths seen once. The specimen was peripheral blood. The receptors shown here come from a man aged 40-55 years with active or convalescent COVID-19.

The chain uses TRBV18 and TRBJ2-1; TRBD1 is a possible D gene (5 bases). Germline lookup yields CDR1 KGHSH and CDR2 LQKENI. This CDR3 has 16 residues. V was clipped by 0 bases and J by 4 bases, with 13 bases between them. The CDR3 region has the DNA TGTGCCAGCTCACCACCGGGCAGGGCCCGATACAATGAGCAGTTCTTC. This sequence encodes CASSPPGRARYNEQFF.

The chain couples TRBV3-1 (or the pseudogene TRBV3-2) to TRBJ2-5, with D possibly TRBD2 on 5 matching bases. Germline-derived CDR1 and CDR2 are LGHDT and YNNKEL (reference sequence). Deletions cut 2 bases from V and 2 bases from J, with 12 bases between. The CDR3 runs 15 residues. CDR3 DNA sequence: TGTGCCAGCAGCCAATCGCTAGCTCAACAAGAGACCCAGTACTTC. Its protein product is CASSQSLAQQETQYF.

J is TRBJ2-7 and V is TRBV5-1; 7 nucleotides match TRBD1. Trimming cost V 0 bases and J 2 bases; bases outside gene matches: 8. The CDR3 length is 16 residues. The germline gives CDR1 SGHRS, CDR2 YFSETQ. DNA of the CDR3: TGCGCCAGCAGCTTGGGGACAGGTACCGGCCCCTACGAGCAGTACTTC. This encodes CASSLGTGTGPYEQYF.

This clone was seen once. The chain couples TRBV5-1 to TRBJ1-2; 7 nucleotides agree with TRBD1. This CDR3 comprises 12 residues. Germline V gene data show CDR1 as SGHRS and CDR2 as YFSETQ. Germline trimming cut 5 bases from V and 4 bases from J; bases unmatched to any gene: 2. This CDR3 is CASRGTAYGYTF. The CDR3 region has the DNA TGCGCCAGCAGGGGGACAGCCTATGGCTACACCTTC.

This chain joins TRBV29-1 and TRBJ2-5; 8 bases map to TRBD2. The CDR3 is 15 residues long. J was trimmed by 5 bases and V by 7 bases; bases with no gene match: 15. Germline CDR1 SQVTM, CDR2 ANQGSEA. The CDR3 nucleotides are TGCAGCGCGCTCCGGGGACTAGTTATTGGCGAGACCCAGTACTTC. Its translation: CSALRGLVIGETQYF.

J is TRBJ2-5 and V is TRBV4-1; 9 nucleotides line up with TRBD1. Looked up from germline, CDR1 is MGHRA and CDR2 is YSYEKL. Trimming cost V 2 bases and J 2 bases; bases outside gene matches: 3. The CDR3 totals 15 residues. This chain's CDR3 is CASSQRQGEQETQYF. DNA of the CDR3: TGCGCCAGCAGCCAACGACAGGGGGAGCAAGAGACCCAGTACTTC.

The CDR3, as DNA: TGTGCCAGCAGCCAAGACAGGGTGAGAAGGGAAGCTTTCTTT. Its translation is CASSQDRVRREAFF. The genes are TRBV3-1 (or the pseudogene TRBV3-2) and TRBJ1-1; D is possibly TRBD1 (5 bases). V was shortened by 0 bases and J by 8 bases, with 13 bases between the two germline ends. The CDR3 has 14 residues. The germline V gene has CDR1 LGHDT and CDR2 YNNKEL (reference sequence).

The genes are TRBV7-9 and TRBJ1-3; tentative D call: TRBD1 (6 bases). Deletions cut 0 bases from V and 4 bases from J, with 16 bases between. The CDR3 spans 17 residues. The germline gives CDR1 SEHNR, CDR2 FQNEAQ (reference sequence). The CDR3 DNA reads as TGTGCCAGCAGCTTAGCGACAGGCCGACAGATCGGAAACACCATATATTTT. Its protein is CASSLATGRQIGNTIYF.

The CDR3 spells CASSERSSGGEAFF. The CDR3 nucleotides read TGTGCCAGCAGTGAACGATCTTCGGGGGGGGAAGCTTTCTTT. The chain uses TRBV2 and TRBJ1-1, with D perhaps TRBD1 (5 bases). The V gene lost 2 bases and the J gene lost 8 bases, with 15 bases spanning the gap. Germline V gene sequence: CDR1 SNHLY, CDR2 FYNNEI. This CDR3 has 14 residues.

This clone occurred once. The chain has TRBV6-1 and TRBJ1-2; possibly TRBD1 for D (5 bases). The germline V and J ends were trimmed by 3 bases and 8 bases, with 19 bases remaining between them. The germline V gene encodes CDR1 MNHNS and CDR2 SASEGT. This CDR3 spans 15 amino acids. The CDR3 spells CASSEAPGAAMGYTF. CDR3 sequence (DNA): TGTGCCAGCAGTGAGGCCCCTGGGGCCGCGATGGGCTACACCTTC.

The chain joins TRBV12-5 to TRBJ1-1; D gene ambiguous. V was shortened by 7 bases and J by 1 base, with 7 bases between the two germline ends. This CDR3 is 12 amino acids long. Per the germline V gene, CDR1 is LGHNT and CDR2 is FRNRAP. The CDR3 is CASVRWNTEAFF. CDR3 coding DNA: TGTGCTAGTGTCCGGTGGAACACTGAAGCTTTCTTT.

The sample holds many counts of this clone. The V and J genes are TRBV4-2 and TRBJ2-1; D gene ambiguous. The CDR3 is 16 residues long. Germline lookup yields CDR1 LGHNA and CDR2 YNFKEQ. Trimming took off 0 bases at V and 2 bases at J, with 11 bases between the two ends. CDR3 DNA sequence: TGTGCCAGCAGCCAAGATACTTCCCACGCCTACAATGAGCAGTTCTTC. Translation gives CASSQDTSHAYNEQFF.

The CDR3 DNA reads TGTGCCAGCATTCTACGGGAGGGCGGTGAGCAGTTCTTC. This sequence encodes CASILREGGEQFF. The J gene is TRBJ2-1, the V gene TRBV12-3 or TRBV12-4, with 8 nucleotides matching TRBD2. The junction had 8 bases not matched to a gene; V was cut back by 7 bases and J by 9 bases. The CDR3 covers 13 residues.

The V gene is TRBV3-1 (or the pseudogene TRBV3-2), the J gene TRBJ1-5, with 10 bases that match TRBD1. V lost 3 bases and J lost 7; bases outside the gene matches: 3. CDR1 is LGHDT and CDR2 is YNNKEL in the germline V gene (reference sequence). CDR3 length equals 14 residues. CDR3 protein: CASSQGDRGQPQHF. In nucleotides, the CDR3 is TGTGCCAGCAGCCAGGGGGACAGGGGCCAGCCCCAGCATTTT.

V and J are TRBV5-1 and TRBJ1-2; D not certain. Germline V gene lookup returns CDR1 SGHRS and CDR2 YFSETQ. Trimming cost V 0 bases and J 1 base, with 10 bases left between them. The CDR3 totals 15 residues. CDR3 DNA sequence: TGCGCCAGCAGCTTGGGTGACAACATTAACTATGGCTACACCTTC. Its translation: CASSLGDNINYGYTF.

The chain combines TRBV7-2 with TRBJ2-3; 8 bases are a match to TRBD2. There are 16 residues in the CDR3. The V gene's germline CDR1 is SGHTA and CDR2 FQGNSA. The V gene end was trimmed by 2 bases and the J gene end by 1 base; junction bases not matched to a gene: 5. CDR3: CASSLNSGGGTDTQYF. Here the CDR3 DNA reads TGTGCCAGCAGCTTAAACAGCGGGGGAGGCACAGATACGCAGTATTTT.

The V gene is TRBV7-9, the J gene TRBJ1-5; the D gene is possibly TRBD1 (5 bases). Germline V lookup: CDR1 SEHNR, CDR2 FQNEAQ (reference sequence). Trimming shortened V by 3 bases and J by 0 bases, and 9 bases separated the two germline ends. The CDR3 covers 15 residues. CDR3 loop: CASSFGGSSNQPQHF. The DNA for the CDR3 is TGTGCCAGCAGCTTTGGGGGGAGTAGCAATCAGCCCCAGCATTTT.

The chain links TRBV6-5 to TRBJ1-4, with 8 bases identical to TRBD1. Germline values: CDR1 MNHEY, CDR2 SVGAGI. The J segment lost 8 bases and the V segment lost 6 bases, leaving 8 bases of the junction unmatched. This CDR3 region has 14 residues. CDR3 nucleotides: TGTGCCAGCAGAGATGGACAGGGATTGGAAAAACTGTTTTTT. Residues: CASRDGQGLEKLFF.

The rearrangement joins TRBV5-4 to TRBJ1-2; 7 positions match TRBD1. The CDR3 length is 14 residues. J was trimmed by 5 bases and V by 4 bases; bases with no gene match: 8. The germline V gene has CDR1 SGHNT and CDR2 YYREEE (reference sequence). CDR3: CASSPGQEGYGYTF. The CDR3, as DNA: TGTGCCAGCAGCCCCGGACAGGAGGGTTATGGCTACACCTTC.

This sequence joins TRBV24-1 and TRBJ1-2, with TRBD1 matching 7 bases. The CDR3 has 14 amino acids. CDR1 and CDR2 (germline): KGHDR, SFDVKD. J gave up 5 bases and V 4 bases, and 6 bases lay outside the gene matches. The CDR3 is CATSDPTGTYGYTF. CDR3 in DNA: TGTGCCACCAGTGACCCGACAGGGACATATGGCTACACCTTC.

The chain carries TRBV7-9 and TRBJ1-6, with D maybe TRBD1 (6 bases). CDR1 is SEHNR, CDR2 FQNEAQ, per germline (reference sequence). Trimming pared 5 bases from V and 4 bases from J, leaving 18 bases between. This CDR3 has 17 residues. CDR3 amino acids: CASSPSGQGHYNSPLHF. The CDR3 DNA sequence: TGTGCCAGCAGCCCTTCAGGGCAGGGACATTATAATTCACCCCTCCACTTT. Using reference TRBV7-9 and TRBJ1-6 for the parts outside the CDR3, the full variable domain is DTGVSQNPRHKITKRGQNVTFRCDPISEHNRLYWYRQTLGQGPEFLTYFQNEAQLEKSRLLSDRFSAERPKGSFSTLEIQRTEQGDSAMYLCASSPSGQGHYNSPLHFGNGTRLTVT.

The chain's CDR3 is CASRTGTGSYEQYF. CDR3 nucleotide sequence: TGCGCCAGCAGAACCGGGACAGGGTCCTACGAGCAGTACTTC. The chain uses TRBV5-1 and TRBJ2-7; TRBD1 matches 9 bases. J was trimmed by 1 base and V by 5 bases; bases with no gene match: 4. The CDR3 totals 14 residues. The germline CDR1 and CDR2 sequences are SGHRS and YFSETQ.

This chain links TRBV19 with TRBJ2-1; TRBD2 matches at 10 bases. This CDR3 has 15 residues. Germline V gives CDR1 LNHDA, CDR2 SQIVND (reference sequence). V shed 1 base and J 4 bases; nucleotides not matched to a gene: 1. Here the CDR3 reads CASSIASGGYNEQFF. CDR3 nucleotide sequence: TGTGCCAGTAGTATAGCTAGCGGGGGTTACAATGAGCAGTTCTTC.

The rearrangement joins TRBV7-9 to TRBJ1-2, with D tentatively TRBD1 (6 bases). Germline-derived CDR1 and CDR2 are SEHNR and FQNEAQ (reference sequence). CDR3 size: 13 residues. Trimming took off 7 bases at V and 10 bases at J, with 19 bases between the two ends. CDR3 nucleotide sequence: TGTGCCAGCATCCTACGGGCGGGGGACAACTACACCTTC. It codes for CASILRAGDNYTF.